The clone carrying this T cell receptor (beta chain) has at least ten counts. What it binds is not known. Looked up from germline, CDR1 is DFQATT and CDR2 is SNEGSKA (reference sequence). V was shortened by 1 base and J by 4 bases, with 11 bases between the two germline ends. CDR3 length equals 13 residues. The sample originates from a study of T cells in Graves' hyperthyroidism and ophthalmopathy. Whole-study results and caveats: The model predicted ophthalmopathy a median around six months before onset.

Researchers took RNA transcripts and amplified the TCR beta CDR3 regions from them. Initially, a first-round RT-PCR of the TCR CDR3 employed the HTBI primer set. TCRdb reprocessed the multiplex PCR reads with MiXCR, giving one entry per CDR3 protein. The sample lists 800,000 or so distinct CDR3 sequences, 38% occurring once. If no ophthalmopathy progression occurred within 18 months, Graves' hyperthyroidism was stable. Using 10 ml of fresh peripheral blood, PBMCs were prepared. The material sequenced was blood. The V call is TRBV20-1, the J call TRBJ2-7; tentatively, D is TRBD2 (6 bases). This receptor was identified in a man between 18 and 35 years old with Graves' hyperthyroidism. The DNA for the CDR3 is TGCAGTGCTAGAGTCGGAGGGAGATACGAGCAGTACTTC. Amino acid sequence: CSARVGGRYEQYF.